This TCR beta chain came from a study of tumor-infiltrating lymphocytes in primary liver carcinoma. CDR1 is SGHAT and CDR2 is FQNNGV in the germline V gene. The CDR3 consists of 15 residues. Making TCR beta cDNA involved around 540 ng total RNA and a constant-region primer. For TCR beta, libraries were produced by three nested multiplex PCR rounds using slightly modified ARM-PCR. The first two PCR rounds used TRBV1-TRBV30 primers with a Cbeta primer, 9 to 11 cycles each. TCRdb reanalysed the multiplex PCR reads using MiXCR and keeps one entry per CDR3 protein. The sample has 300,000 to 400,000 distinct CDR3 sequences, approximately 65% seen once. This clonotype was recorded once. Blood RNA originated from unsorted whole blood, with germline DNA additionally extracted. Before any surgery took place, 3 to 5 milliliters of peripheral blood were collected.

The TCR originated in a man between 40 and 49 years old with primary liver carcinoma and hepatitis B virus infection. The gene calls are TRBV11-2 and TRBJ2-7, with 8 bases identical to TRBD2. The source material was peripheral blood. The CDR3 bases are TGTACTAGCAGCTTAGGGCTAGCGGGCTACTACGAGCAGTACTTC. Translating gives CTSSLGLAGYYEQYF.